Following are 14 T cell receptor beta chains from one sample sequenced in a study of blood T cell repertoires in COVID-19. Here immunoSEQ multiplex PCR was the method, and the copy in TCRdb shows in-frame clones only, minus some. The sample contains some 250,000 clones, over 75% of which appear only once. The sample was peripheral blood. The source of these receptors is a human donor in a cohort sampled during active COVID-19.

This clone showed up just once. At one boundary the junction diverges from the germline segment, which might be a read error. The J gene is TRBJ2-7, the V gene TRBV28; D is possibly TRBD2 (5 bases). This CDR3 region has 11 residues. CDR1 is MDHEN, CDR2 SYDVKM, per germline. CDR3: CASSFTRGWDF. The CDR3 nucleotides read TGTGCCAGCAGTTTTACCCGGGGTTGGGACTTC.

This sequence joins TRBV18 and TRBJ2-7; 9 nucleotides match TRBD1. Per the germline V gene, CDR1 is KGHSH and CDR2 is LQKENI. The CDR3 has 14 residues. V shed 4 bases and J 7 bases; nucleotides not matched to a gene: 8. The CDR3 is CASSLRTGELEQYF. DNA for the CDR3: TGTGCCAGCTCACTCCGGACAGGGGAATTGGAGCAGTACTTC.

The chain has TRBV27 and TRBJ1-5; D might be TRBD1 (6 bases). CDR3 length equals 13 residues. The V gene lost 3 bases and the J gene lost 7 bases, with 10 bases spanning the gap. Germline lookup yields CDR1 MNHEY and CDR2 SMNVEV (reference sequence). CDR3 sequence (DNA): TGTGCCAGCAGTTTGGGCAGGGGACAGCCCCAGCATTTT. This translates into CASSLGRGQPQHF.

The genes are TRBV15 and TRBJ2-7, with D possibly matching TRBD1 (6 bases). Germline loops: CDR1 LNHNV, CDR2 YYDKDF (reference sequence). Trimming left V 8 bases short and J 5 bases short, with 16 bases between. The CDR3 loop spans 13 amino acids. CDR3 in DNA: TGTGCCACCGGTACAGGGTTACTCGACGAGCAGTACTTC. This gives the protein CATGTGLLDEQYF.

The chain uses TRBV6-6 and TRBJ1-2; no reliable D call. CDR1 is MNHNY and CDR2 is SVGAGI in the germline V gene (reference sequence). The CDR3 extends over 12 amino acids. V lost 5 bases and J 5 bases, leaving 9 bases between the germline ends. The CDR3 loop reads CASSTGGYGYTF. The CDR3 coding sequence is TGTGCCAGCAGTACGGGTGGATATGGCTACACCTTC.

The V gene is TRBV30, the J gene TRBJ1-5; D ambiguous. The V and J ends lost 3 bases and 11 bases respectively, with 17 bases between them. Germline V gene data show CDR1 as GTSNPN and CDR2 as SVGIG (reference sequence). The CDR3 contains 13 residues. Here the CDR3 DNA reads TGTGCCTGGAGCGTCCAAACGATCGGGTCCCAGCATTTT. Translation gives CAWSVQTIGSQHF.

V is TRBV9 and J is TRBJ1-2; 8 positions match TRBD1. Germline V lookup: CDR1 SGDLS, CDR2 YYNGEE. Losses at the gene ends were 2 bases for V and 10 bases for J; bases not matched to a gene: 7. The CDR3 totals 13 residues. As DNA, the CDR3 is TGTGCCAGCAGCGTCTCCGGGACAGGTTCCTACACCTTC. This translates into CASSVSGTGSYTF.

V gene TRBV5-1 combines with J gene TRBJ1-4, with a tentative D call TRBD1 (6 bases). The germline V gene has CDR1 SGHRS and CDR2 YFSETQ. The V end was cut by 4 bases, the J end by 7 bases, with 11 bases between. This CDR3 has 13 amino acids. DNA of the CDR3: TGCGCCAGCAGCCTCACAGGGTTTGAAAAACTGTTTTTT. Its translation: CASSLTGFEKLFF. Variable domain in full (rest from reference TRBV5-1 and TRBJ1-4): KAGVTQTPRYLIKTRGQQVTLSCSPISGHRSVSWYQQTPGQGLQFLFEYFSETQRNKGNFPGRFSGRQFSNSRSEMNVSTLELGDSALYLCASSLTGFEKLFFGSGTQLSVL.

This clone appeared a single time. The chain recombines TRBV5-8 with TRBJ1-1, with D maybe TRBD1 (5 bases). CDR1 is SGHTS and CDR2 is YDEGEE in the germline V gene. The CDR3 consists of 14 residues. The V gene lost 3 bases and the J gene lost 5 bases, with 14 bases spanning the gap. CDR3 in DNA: TGTGCCAGCAGCTGGGGCGGGGGAGGTACTGAAGCTTTCTTT. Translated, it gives CASSWGGGGTEAFF.

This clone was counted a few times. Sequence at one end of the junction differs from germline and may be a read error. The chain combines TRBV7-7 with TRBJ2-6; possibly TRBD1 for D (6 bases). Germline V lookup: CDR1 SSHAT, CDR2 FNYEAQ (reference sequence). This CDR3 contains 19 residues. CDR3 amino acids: CASSPQDSLSLSGANVLTF. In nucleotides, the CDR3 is TGTGCTAGCAGCCCCCAGGACAGTCTCTCCCTCTCTGGGGCCAACGTCCTGACTTTC.

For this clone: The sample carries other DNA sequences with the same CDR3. The chain's CDR3 is CASSRDRDTEAFF. The CDR3 DNA follows: TGTGCCAGCAGCCGGGACAGGGACACTGAAGCTTTCTTT. J is TRBJ1-1 and V is TRBV3-1 (or the pseudogene TRBV3-2); 9 bases line up with TRBD1. Germline V gives CDR1 LGHDT, CDR2 YNNKEL (reference sequence). J lost 3 bases, V lost 4 bases, and 0 bases had no gene match. The CDR3 covers 13 residues.

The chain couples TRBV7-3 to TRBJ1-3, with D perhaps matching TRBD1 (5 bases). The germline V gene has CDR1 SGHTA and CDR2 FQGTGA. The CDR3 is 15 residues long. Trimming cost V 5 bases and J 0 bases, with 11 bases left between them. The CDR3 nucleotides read TGTGCCAGCAGCCCAGGGATCAGCTCTGGAAACACCATATATTTT. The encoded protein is CASSPGISSGNTIYF. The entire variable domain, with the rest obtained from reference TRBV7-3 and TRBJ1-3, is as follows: GAGVSQTPSNKVTEKGKYVELRCDPISGHTALYWYRQSLGQGPEFLIYFQGTGAADDSGLPNDRFFAVRPEGSVSTLKIQRTERGDSAVYLCASSPGISSGNTIYFGEGSWLTVV.

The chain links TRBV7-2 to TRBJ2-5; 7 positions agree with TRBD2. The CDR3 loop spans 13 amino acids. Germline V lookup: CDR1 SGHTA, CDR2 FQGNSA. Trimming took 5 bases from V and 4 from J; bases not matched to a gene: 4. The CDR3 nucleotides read TGTGCCAGCAGCCTAAGGACTAGAGAGACCCAGTACTTC. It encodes CASSLRTRETQYF.

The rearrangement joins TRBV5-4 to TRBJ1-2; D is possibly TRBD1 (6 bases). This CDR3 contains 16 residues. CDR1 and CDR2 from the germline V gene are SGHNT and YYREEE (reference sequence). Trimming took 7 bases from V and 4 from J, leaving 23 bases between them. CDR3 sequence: CASDQGGRGTSYGYTF. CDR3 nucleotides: TGTGCCAGCGACCAAGGGGGAAGGGGGACGAGCTATGGCTACACCTTC.